The source of this T cell receptor beta chain is a study of cytomegalovirus exposure and HLA in healthy donors. This clone was detected only a few times. Its antigen is not known. Study results and caveats: Further analysis was carried out later, and it showed several of the most significant clusters appearing linked to common viral pathogens. Both high specificity and high sensitivity reportedly marked the classifier's diagnosis of cytomegalovirus status.

The PCR was carried out with 60 Vbeta primers and 13 Jbeta primers. TCRdb's copy holds only in-frame clones and misses some; the assay was immunoSEQ multiplex PCR. The sample has some 110,000 clones; roughly 73% are singletons. With V trimmed by 4 bases and J by 4 bases, 2 bases remained unmatched. Looked up from germline, CDR1 is LGHNA and CDR2 is YNFKEQ. CDR3 length equals 14 residues. This TCR was sampled from a woman between 25 and 40 years old in good health and CMV-seronegative. The V and J genes are TRBV4-2 and TRBJ1-5; the match to TRBD1 covers 9 bases. Sequencing input: PBMCs. The CDR3 spells CASSPGQGNQPQHF. The CDR3 nucleotides are TGTGCCAGCAGCCCGGGACAGGGTAATCAGCCCCAGCATTTT.